Listed below are T cell receptor beta chains from one sample, sequenced in a study of PD-1 blockade in classical Hodgkin lymphoma. Assay: immunoSEQ multiplex PCR; the TCRdb copy retains only in-frame clones and omits some. The sample includes over 85,000 clones, 85% to 95% of them seen just once. Sequencing used peripheral blood mononuclear cells (PBMCs), obtained before the fourth cycle of nivolumab. These receptors were collected from a human donor with classical Hodgkin lymphoma. Both conserved end residues are part of each CDR3. The order of the fields is clone size, D gene, V gene, J gene, CDR3 protein, CDR3 DNA. The D gene is left open where the match is weak. Rows may omit the clone size; those that give it use once, few, many or a size class.

size: once; D: .; V: TRBV7-8; J: TRBJ2-7; CDR3: CASSLAILAGGEQYF; DNA: TGTGCCAGCAGCTTAGCGATTCTAGCTGGTGGCGAGCAGTACTTC
size: .; D: .; V: TRBV27; J: TRBJ2-7; CDR3: CASSFMGRSYEQYF; DNA: TGTGCCAGCAGTTTTATGGGGAGGTCCTACGAGCAGTACTTC
size: .; D: TRBD2; V: TRBV5-4; J: TRBJ2-1; CDR3: CASSLMTTSGIDEQFF; DNA: TGTGCCAGCAGCTTGATGACTACTAGCGGGATCGATGAGCAGTTCTTC
size: .; D: .; V: TRBV6-1; J: TRBJ1-2; CDR3: CASSEAYYGYTF; DNA: TGTGCCAGCAGTGAAGCGTACTATGGCTACACCTTC
size: .; D: TRBD1; V: TRBV7-3; J: TRBJ1-1; CDR3: CASSYRGTEAFF; DNA: TGTGCCAGCAGCTACAGGGGGACTGAAGCTTTCTTT
size: .; D: .; V: TRBV11-3; J: TRBJ1-1; CDR3: CASSLDDRNEAFF; DNA: TGTGCCAGCAGCTTAGATGACAGGAATGAAGCTTTCTTT
size: .; D: .; V: TRBV19; J: TRBJ2-1; CDR3: CASSIVPGVTYNEQFF; DNA: TGTGCCAGTAGTATAGTCCCGGGAGTAACCTACAATGAGCAGTTCTTC
size: once; D: .; V: TRBV29-1; J: TRBJ2-5; CDR3: CSVDQGQETQYF; DNA: TGCAGCGTTGATCAGGGGCAGGAGACCCAGTACTTC
size: .; D: .; V: TRBV6-5; J: TRBJ2-7; CDR3: CASIETRSYEQYF; DNA: TGTGCCAGCATAGAGACCCGGTCCTACGAGCAGTACTTC
size: once; D: TRBD2; V: TRBV5-6; J: TRBJ2-5; CDR3: CASRGRGTQYF; DNA: TGTGCCAGCAGGGGGAGGGGGACCCAGTACTTC
size: .; D: .; V: TRBV28; J: TRBJ2-4; CDR3: CASSSSGGGIQYF; DNA: TGTGCCAGCAGTTCCTCGGGGGGCGGCATTCAGTACTTC
size: .; D: .; V: TRBV5-6; J: TRBJ1-2; CDR3: CASSLAGIDGYTF; DNA: TGTGCCAGCAGCTTGGCAGGGATCGATGGCTACACCTTC
size: .; D: .; V: TRBV6-1; J: TRBJ2-1; CDR3: CASSGTFQPYNEQFF; DNA: TGTGCCAGCAGTGGGACATTTCAACCCTACAATGAGCAGTTCTTC
size: few; D: .; V: TRBV7-4; J: TRBJ2-5; CDR3: CASMVSGCKLETQYF; DNA: TGTGCCAGCATGGTGAGCGGATGCAAATTGGAGACCCAGTACTTC
size: .; D: TRBD1; V: TRBV19; J: TRBJ2-3; CDR3: CASTRYGTGADTQYF; DNA: TGTGCCAGTACTAGATACGGGACAGGGGCAGATACGCAGTATTTT
size: .; D: TRBD1; V: TRBV6-1; J: TRBJ1-4; CDR3: CASSEGDSNEKLFF; DNA: TGTGCCAGCAGTGAAGGGGACAGTAATGAAAAACTGTTTTTT
size: .; D: TRBD1; V: TRBV27; J: TRBJ2-7; CDR3: CASSYRGYGPYEQYF; DNA: TGTGCCAGCAGTTACAGGGGTTACGGGCCCTACGAGCAGTACTTC
size: .; D: TRBD1; V: TRBV5-6; J: TRBJ2-7; CDR3: CASSLGGQGYEQYF; DNA: TGTGCCAGCAGCTTGGGAGGACAGGGCTACGAGCAGTACTTC
size: .; D: TRBD2; V: TRBV6-5; J: TRBJ2-1; CDR3: CASSYSGGIYNEQFF; DNA: TGTGCCAGCAGTTACTCGGGGGGGATATACAATGAGCAGTTCTTC
size: .; D: .; V: TRBV28; J: TRBJ2-7; CDR3: CASSFSYPTYEQYF; DNA: TGTGCCAGCAGTTTTAGCTACCCTACCTACGAGCAGTACTTC
size: .; D: TRBD1; V: TRBV5-1; J: TRBJ2-5; CDR3: CASSLDRGWQETQYF; DNA: TGCGCCAGCAGCTTGGACAGGGGTTGGCAAGAGACCCAGTACTTC
size: .; D: .; V: TRBV10-2; J: TRBJ2-3; CDR3: CASSRSGDTQYF; DNA: TGCGCCAGCAGCCGCTCGGGCGATACGCAGTATTTT
size: .; D: TRBD2; V: TRBV28; J: TRBJ2-7; CDR3: CASSLTSGRASSYEQYF; DNA: TGTGCCAGCAGTTTAACTAGCGGGAGGGCCTCCAGCTACGAGCAGTACTTC
size: .; D: TRBD1; V: TRBV5-4; J: TRBJ2-3; CDR3: CASSLGTGGGLGTDTQYF; DNA: TGTGCCAGCAGCTTAGGGACAGGGGGCGGTCTTGGCACAGATACGCAGTATTTT
size: .; D: .; V: TRBV28; J: TRBJ1-4; CDR3: CASSWGGGLFF; DNA: TGTGCCAGCAGTTGGGGCGGCGGACTGTTTTTT
size: .; D: .; V: TRBV5-1; J: TRBJ2-6; CDR3: CASSLLTTGANVLTF; DNA: TGCGCCAGCAGCTTGTTGACAACCGGGGCCAACGTCCTGACTTTC
size: .; D: .; V: TRBV27; J: TRBJ2-3; CDR3: CASSLEGPIRQADTQYF; DNA: TGTGCCAGCAGTTTGGAGGGGCCCATCCGGCAGGCAGATACGCAGTATTTT
size: .; D: TRBD1; V: TRBV19; J: TRBJ2-7; CDR3: CASSRRGQGGYEQYF; DNA: TGTGCCAGTAGTAGGCGAGGACAGGGGGGTTACGAGCAGTACTTC
size: few; D: TRBD1; V: TRBV2; J: TRBJ1-2; CDR3: CATWDRLSNYGYTF; DNA: TGTGCCACTTGGGACAGGCTCTCTAACTATGGCTACACCTTC
size: .; D: .; V: TRBV2; J: TRBJ2-7; CDR3: CASGGFPEQYF; DNA: TGTGCCAGCGGGGGCTTCCCCGAGCAGTACTTC
size: .; D: .; V: TRBV29-1; J: TRBJ1-2; CDR3: CSVAAGRTDYGYTF; DNA: TGCAGCGTTGCTGCTGGGCGGACAGACTATGGCTACACCTTC
size: .; D: .; V: TRBV27; J: TRBJ2-5; CDR3: CASSLVKYGGETQYF; DNA: TGTGCCAGCAGTTTAGTCAAATACGGCGGGGAGACCCAGTACTTC
size: .; D: TRBD1; V: TRBV18; J: TRBJ1-5; CDR3: CASSPGRGGDQPQHF; DNA: TGTGCCAGCTCACCGGGACGAGGGGGCGATCAGCCCCAGCATTTT
size: .; D: TRBD1; V: TRBV6-1; J: TRBJ2-7; CDR3: CASSVKNRGQSYEQYF; DNA: TGTGCCAGCAGTGTCAAAAACCGGGGACAGTCCTACGAGCAGTACTTC
size: .; D: TRBD1; V: TRBV12-5; J: TRBJ2-1; CDR3: CASGSDRGLRNEQFF; DNA: TGTGCTAGTGGTTCGGACAGGGGGCTTAGGAATGAGCAGTTCTTC
size: few; D: TRBD2; V: TRBV29-1; J: TRBJ2-7; CDR3: CSVAGGGAYEQYF; DNA: TGCAGCGTCGCGGGAGGTGGGGCCTACGAGCAGTACTTC
size: .; D: .; V: TRBV6-1; J: TRBJ2-7; CDR3: CASTRQTYEQYF; DNA: TGTGCCAGCACCCGACAGACCTACGAGCAGTACTTC
size: .; D: TRBD1; V: TRBV5-1; J: TRBJ2-2; CDR3: CASKEKLPGTGWLLNTGELFF; DNA: TGCGCCAGCAAGGAGAAGTTGCCCGGGACAGGGTGGTTGTTGAACACCGGGGAGCTGTTTTTT
size: .; D: .; V: TRBV6-1; J: TRBJ2-3; CDR3: CASSALSGGTDTQYF; DNA: TGTGCCAGCAGTGCTCTGTCAGGAGGCACAGATACGCAGTATTTT
size: once; D: .; V: TRBV5-4; J: TRBJ2-1; CDR3: CASSQWDVAREQFF; DNA: TGTGCCAGCAGCCAATGGGACGTCGCCCGCGAGCAGTTCTTC
size: .; D: .; V: TRBV6-1; J: TRBJ2-3; CDR3: CASSYTQYF; DNA: TGTGCCAGCAGTTATACGCAGTATTTT
size: .; D: .; V: TRBV18; J: TRBJ2-2; CDR3: CASPPRDLNTGELFF; DNA: TGTGCCAGCCCGCCCCGAGACTTGAACACCGGGGAGCTGTTTTTT
size: .; D: TRBD2; V: TRBV5-1; J: TRBJ2-1; CDR3: CASSPRLAGGIYNEQFF; DNA: TGCGCCAGCAGCCCGAGACTAGCGGGAGGTATATACAATGAGCAGTTCTTC
size: .; D: TRBD2; V: TRBV11-3; J: TRBJ2-1; CDR3: CASSSRSGTSGRAGRNEQFF; DNA: TGTGCCAGCAGCTCACGATCAGGGACTAGCGGGAGGGCCGGTCGCAATGAGCAGTTCTTC
size: .; D: .; V: TRBV7-8; J: TRBJ1-1; CDR3: CASSPYSRGTEAFF; DNA: TGTGCCAGCAGCCCTTACAGTAGGGGAACTGAAGCTTTCTTT
size: .; D: TRBD2; V: TRBV9; J: TRBJ2-1; CDR3: CASSVGVLGRAGYNEQFF; DNA: TGTGCCAGCAGCGTAGGGGTCTTGGGGAGGGCCGGTTACAATGAGCAGTTCTTC
size: .; D: TRBD1; V: TRBV30; J: TRBJ1-2; CDR3: CAWTQDRGRANYGYTF; DNA: TGTGCCTGGACCCAGGACAGGGGCCGAGCTAACTATGGCTACACCTTC
size: .; D: .; V: TRBV4-1; J: TRBJ2-3; CDR3: CASSQKTDTQYF; DNA: TGCGCCAGCAGCCAAAAAACAGATACGCAGTATTTT
size: .; D: TRBD2; V: TRBV18; J: TRBJ2-4; CDR3: CASSPPLAGVGIQYF; DNA: TGTGCCAGCTCACCACCGCTAGCGGGGGTAGGCATTCAGTACTTC
size: .; D: .; V: TRBV27; J: TRBJ1-1; CDR3: CASRLSYRVNTEAFF; DNA: TGTGCCAGCAGATTAAGTTACAGGGTAAACACTGAAGCTTTCTTT